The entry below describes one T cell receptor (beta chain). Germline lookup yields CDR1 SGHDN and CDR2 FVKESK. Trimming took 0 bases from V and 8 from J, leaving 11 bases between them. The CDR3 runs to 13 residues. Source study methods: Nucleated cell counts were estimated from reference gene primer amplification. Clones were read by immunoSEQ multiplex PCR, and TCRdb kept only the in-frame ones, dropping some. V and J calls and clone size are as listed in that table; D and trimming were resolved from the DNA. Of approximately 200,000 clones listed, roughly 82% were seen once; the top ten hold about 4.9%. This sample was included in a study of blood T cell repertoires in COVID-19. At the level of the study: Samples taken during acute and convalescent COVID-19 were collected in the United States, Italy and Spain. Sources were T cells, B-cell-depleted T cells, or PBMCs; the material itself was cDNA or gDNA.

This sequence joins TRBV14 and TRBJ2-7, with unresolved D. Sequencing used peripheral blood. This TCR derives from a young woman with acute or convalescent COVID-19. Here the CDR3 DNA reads TGTGCCAGCAGCCAAGAGAACCAGCGAAAGCAGTACTTC. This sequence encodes CASSQENQRKQYF. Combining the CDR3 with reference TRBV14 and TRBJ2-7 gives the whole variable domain EAGVTQFPSHSVIEKGQTVTLRCDPISGHDNLYWYRRVMGKEIKFLLHFVKESKQDESGMPNNRFLAERTGGTYSTLKVQPAELEDSGVYFCASSQENQRKQYFGPGTRLTVT.